Sequencing of this TCR beta chain was carried out in a study of yellow fever vaccine responses in identical twins. Study conclusions and caveats: Twins reportedly appeared to share part of their vaccine T cell response while keeping part individual.

TCRdb recomputed calls from the RT-PCR reads with MiXCR, one row per CDR3 protein. Of about 13,000 distinct CDR3 sequences detected, just under 85% appear once; the ten largest clones hold roughly 1.8%. On this clonotype: The antigen is not known.

Germline CDR1 SGHAT, CDR2 FQNNGV. This CDR3 comprises 14 residues. V lost 5 bases to trimming and J lost 3 bases, with 12 bases between them. The clonotype was recovered from a woman in her late teens or twenties who received the yellow fever vaccine. Sequencing used T cells from blood (PBMCs), unsorted or a sorted subset (not recorded which), obtained before or after yellow fever vaccination (not recorded which). The chain combines TRBV11-2 with TRBJ2-3; D is perhaps TRBD2 (6 bases). The CDR3 DNA reads TGTGCCAGCAGCCTTGGGGGGAAAACAGATACGCAGTATTTT. Its protein product is CASSLGGKTDTQYF.